These 26 T cell receptor beta chains came from one sample sequenced in a study. MiXCR, run by TCRdb on the 5' RACE reads, gives a single entry per CDR3 protein. In the table there are over 25,000 distinct CDR3 sequences, about 25% of which are singletons. The specimen sequenced was naive CD4+ T cells sorted from a lymph node. Regarding subset: naive CD4+ T cells, CD4+CD45RA+CD25-. The receptors were gathered from a female donor with breast cancer.

This clonotype has only a few counts. The chain uses TRBV5-5 and TRBJ2-7; TRBD1 matches at 10 bases. The germline V gene encodes CDR1 SGHKS and CDR2 YYEKEE (reference sequence). The CDR3 length is 15 residues. The V gene end was trimmed by 4 bases and the J gene end by 2 bases; junction bases not matched to a gene: 6. This CDR3 is CASSNTGTGAYEQYF. CDR3 in DNA: TGTGCCAGCAGCAATACCGGGACAGGGGCCTACGAGCAGTACTTC.

V and J are TRBV4-1 and TRBJ2-6; 10 bases are a match to TRBD1. Germline-derived CDR1 and CDR2 are MGHRA and YSYEKL. The CDR3 contains 18 residues. V gave up 4 bases and J gave up 4 bases; unmatched junction bases: 10. The chain's CDR3 is CASSPTADRGLGANVLTF. In DNA, the CDR3 is TGCGCCAGCAGCCCCACCGCCGACAGGGGGCTAGGGGCCAACGTCCTGACTTTC.

V and J are TRBV15 and TRBJ1-6; D uncertain. Germline V gives CDR1 LNHNV, CDR2 YYDKDF (reference sequence). V was trimmed by 5 bases and J by 13 bases, leaving 15 bases between them. There are 13 residues in the CDR3. CDR3: CATSQRLDWPLHF. The CDR3 nucleotides read TGTGCCACCAGCCAACGGTTGGACTGGCCCCTCCACTTT.

This clonotype was seen once. The V gene is TRBV6-1, the J gene TRBJ1-4, with D perhaps TRBD1 (6 bases). Germline V gene data show CDR1 as MNHNS and CDR2 as SASEGT. The CDR3 consists of 13 residues. V lost 6 bases, J lost 5 bases, and 10 bases lay in between. CDR3 amino acids: CASRPGTNEKLFF. The CDR3 nucleotides are TGTGCCAGCAGGCCCGGGACAAATGAAAAACTGTTTTTT.

In its sample, this clonotype was seen a few times. The chain links TRBV7-9 to TRBJ2-7; D gene unclear. The CDR3 totals 14 residues. The germline CDR1 and CDR2 sequences are SEHNR and FQNEAQ (reference sequence). V was shortened by 4 bases and J by 4 bases, with 14 bases between the two germline ends. CDR3 in DNA: TGTGCCAGCAGCTCCCGCCAGATACCTTACGAGCAGTACTTC. This encodes CASSSRQIPYEQYF. Using reference TRBV7-9 and TRBJ2-7 for the parts outside the CDR3, the full variable domain is DTGVSQNPRHKITKRGQNVTFRCDPISEHNRLYWYRQTLGQGPEFLTYFQNEAQLEKSRLLSDRFSAERPKGSFSTLEIQRTEQGDSAMYLCASSSRQIPYEQYFGPGTRLTVT.

The genes are TRBV5-1 and TRBJ2-1, with D possibly matching TRBD2 (5 bases). V shed 3 bases and J shed 0 bases, with 10 bases lying between them. Germline lookup yields CDR1 SGHRS and CDR2 YFSETQ. The CDR3 spans 15 residues. This chain's CDR3 is CASSSLGSSYNEQFF. In DNA form, the CDR3 reads TGCGCCAGCAGCTCACTAGGGAGCTCCTACAATGAGCAGTTCTTC.

A few counts support this clonotype. The V gene is TRBV7-6, the J gene TRBJ1-2, with D tentatively TRBD1 (6 bases). Germline V gives CDR1 SGHVS, CDR2 FNYEAQ. V lost 5 bases, J lost 8 bases, and 21 bases lay in between. This CDR3 region has 15 residues. CDR3 protein: CASSSLGGGAHGYTF. The CDR3 nucleotides read TGTGCCAGCAGCAGCCTCGGGGGGGGGGCGCACGGCTACACCTTC.

V gene TRBV20-1 combines with J gene TRBJ2-1, with 14 bases aligning to TRBD2. The CDR3 sequence is 17 residues long. Germline V gene sequence: CDR1 DFQATT, CDR2 SNEGSKA (reference sequence). V gave up 6 bases and J gave up 4 bases; unmatched junction bases: 11. DNA for the CDR3: TGCAGTGCAGAGGGACTAGCGGGAGCCCCCCGGTACAATGAGCAGTTCTTC. This translates into CSAEGLAGAPRYNEQFF.

This clonotype has more than one count but fewer than ten. This chain joins TRBV6-1 and TRBJ2-7; 7 bases line up with TRBD1. The CDR3 runs 14 residues. V lost 7 bases and J lost 3; bases outside the gene matches: 9. Germline loops: CDR1 MNHNS, CDR2 SASEGT. CDR3 amino acids: CASTRTGLGYEQYF. The DNA for the CDR3 is TGTGCCAGCACCCGGACAGGACTCGGCTACGAGCAGTACTTC.

In its sample, this clonotype ranks as medium-sized. This chain uses TRBV27 with TRBJ1-6; 10 nucleotides line up with TRBD1. Germline-derived CDR1 and CDR2 are MNHEY and SMNVEV (reference sequence). Germline trimming cut 6 bases from V and 9 bases from J; bases unmatched to any gene: 5. The CDR3 is made up of 14 amino acids. The CDR3 region has the DNA TGTGCCAGCAGCTGGACAGGGGGTTCTTCACCCCTCCACTTT. Its translation: CASSWTGGSSPLHF.

In its sample, this clonotype ranks as medium-sized. The chain recombines TRBV20-1 with TRBJ2-4, with a weak D call TRBD1 (5 bases). CDR1 is DFQATT, CDR2 SNEGSKA, per germline (reference sequence). Trimming left V 3 bases short and J 6 bases short, with 9 bases between. The CDR3 runs 12 residues. The CDR3 reads CSASQGGNIQYF. The DNA of the CDR3 is TGCAGTGCTAGTCAGGGCGGAAACATTCAGTACTTC.

In the case of this clonotype: One junction end does not reproduce the germline sequence, and a read error may be involved. The gene calls are TRBV5-1 and TRBJ1-4; 9 bases are shared with TRBD1. The germline CDR1 and CDR2 sequences are SGHRS and YFSETQ. This CDR3 has 15 residues. CDR3 in DNA: TGCGCCGGCAGCTCCGGACAGGGGCGTAATGAAAAACTGTTTTTT. This encodes CAGSSGQGRNEKLFF. Combining the CDR3 with reference TRBV5-1 and TRBJ1-4 gives the whole variable domain KAGVTQTPRYLIKTRGQQVTLSCSPISGHRSVSWYQQTPGQGLQFLFEYFSETQRNKGNFPGRFSGRQFSNSRSEMNVSTLELGDSALYLCAGSSGQGRNEKLFFGSGTQLSVL.

The chain recombines TRBV12-3 or TRBV12-4 with TRBJ2-3; TRBD2 aligns across 7 bases. The V segment lost 4 bases and the J segment 2 bases; nucleotides outside the gene matches: 6. The CDR3 extends over 15 amino acids. The CDR3 loop is CASSSREKDTDTQYF. CDR3 DNA: TGTGCCAGCAGTTCGCGGGAGAAAGACACAGATACGCAGTATTTT.

This clonotype was detected ten times or more. This chain uses TRBV6-2 or TRBV6-3 with TRBJ2-7, with a weak D call TRBD1 (6 bases). CDR1 and CDR2 from the germline V gene are MNHEY and SVGEGT. CDR3 size: 13 residues. The ends were cut back, 5 bases at V and 7 bases at J, with 15 bases in the middle. The CDR3 nucleotides are TGTGCCAGCAGTCGGTACAGGGTAGGGGAGCAGTACTTC. Translation gives CASSRYRVGEQYF.

In this sample, this clonotype is medium-sized. V is TRBV20-1 and J is TRBJ2-1; no reliable D call. The CDR3 has 13 residues. V was trimmed by 5 bases and J by 5 bases, leaving 13 bases between them. CDR1 and CDR2 (germline): DFQATT, SNEGSKA (reference sequence). The CDR3 sequence: CSALPVVDNEQFF. The DNA of the CDR3 is TGCAGTGCTCTACCTGTGGTGGACAATGAGCAGTTCTTC.

CDR3 protein: CASTRGDYTEAFF. In nucleotides, the CDR3 is TGTGCCAGCACCAGGGGGGACTACACTGAAGCTTTCTTT. The rearrangement uses TRBV2 and TRBJ1-1; 7 nucleotides agree with TRBD1. The trim removed 7 bases at V and 3 bases at J, leaving 5 bases unmatched. The CDR3 extends over 13 amino acids. In germline, CDR1 is SNHLY, CDR2 FYNNEI. Looking up the rest from reference TRBV2 and TRBJ1-1 gives the full variable domain: EPEVTQTPSHQVTQMGQEVILRCVPISNHLYFYWYRQILGQKVEFLVSFYNNEISEKSEIFDDQFSVERPDGSNFTLKIRSTKLEDSAMYFCASTRGDYTEAFFGQGTRLTVV.

Note on this clonotype: This clone may be a read error of a much larger clone one base away. The rearrangement uses TRBV9 and TRBJ1-4; a possible D gene is TRBD1 (5 bases). The length of the CDR3 is 15 residues. CDR1 and CDR2 from the germline V gene are SGDLS and YYNGEE. This CDR3 reads CASGVGDSQGEKLFF. The CDR3 DNA reads as TGTGCCAGCGGCGTAGGCGACAGCCAAGGGGAAAAACTGTTTTTT.

Written as DNA, the CDR3 is TGTGCCAGCAGTCGGACACCGAACACTGAAGCTTTCTTT. Its translation is CASSRTPNTEAFF. The rearrangement links TRBV25-1 to TRBJ1-1; the D gene is possibly TRBD1 (5 bases). The V gene's germline CDR1 is MGHDK and CDR2 SYGVNS. V was clipped by 5 bases and J by 1 base, with 8 bases between them. The CDR3 extends over 13 amino acids. Full variable domain (missing parts from reference TRBV25-1 and TRBJ1-1): EADIYQTPRYLVIGTGKKITLECSQTMGHDKMYWYQQDPGMELHLIHYSYGVNSTEKGDLSSESTVSRIRTEHFPLTLESARPSHTSQYLCASSRTPNTEAFFGQGTRLTVV.

This clonotype was seen at least ten times. The chain carries TRBV28 and TRBJ1-1; 8 bases line up with TRBD1. CDR3 length equals 15 residues. Looked up from germline, CDR1 is MDHEN and CDR2 is SYDVKM. The V gene end was trimmed by 4 bases and the J gene end by 4 bases; junction bases not matched to a gene: 8. The CDR3 DNA reads TGTGCCAGCAGTTCCCCCGGGACAGGAGCCACTGAAGCTTTCTTT. This translates into CASSSPGTGATEAFF.

About this clonotype: The CDR3 carries no conserved terminal phenylalanine or tryptophan, so it likely arises from a read error. The CDR3 region has the DNA TGTGCCAGCAGCGACGGGACTAGCAGAGCGGATACGCAGTATGTT. It codes for CASSDGTSRADTQYV. V is TRBV5-8 and J is TRBJ2-3, with TRBD2 matching over 9 bases. Germline trimming cut 4 bases from V and 6 bases from J; bases unmatched to any gene: 9. CDR3 length: 15 residues. Germline V gene sequence: CDR1 SGHTS, CDR2 YDEGEE.

This clonotype was observed at least ten times. This chain connects TRBV4-2 to TRBJ2-1; 14 positions agree with TRBD2. The junction had 5 bases not matched to a gene; V was cut back by 0 bases and J by 7 bases. The CDR3 runs to 17 residues. Germline V gives CDR1 LGHNA, CDR2 YNFKEQ. The chain's CDR3 is CASSQDGTSGSLNEQFF. The CDR3, as DNA: TGTGCCAGCAGCCAAGATGGGACTAGCGGGAGTCTGAATGAGCAGTTCTTC.

This clonotype has at least ten counts. The chain links TRBV29-1 to TRBJ1-1, with D tentatively TRBD1 (6 bases). V was clipped by 6 bases and J by 1 base, with 15 bases between them. Germline CDR1 is SQVTM and CDR2 is ANQGSEA. The CDR3 runs to 14 residues. In nucleotides, the CDR3 is TGCAGCGTCGGGGGAGGACAGCCGAACACTGAAGCTTTCTTT. It specifies CSVGGGQPNTEAFF.

This clonotype was observed at least ten times. CDR3 residues: CASSLILDTEAFF. As DNA, the CDR3 is TGCGCCAGCAGCCTCATCCTGGACACTGAAGCTTTCTTT. The chain recombines TRBV5-1 with TRBJ1-1; D is unresolved. The germline V and J ends were trimmed by 4 bases and 3 bases, with 10 bases remaining between them. CDR3 length: 13 amino acids. The germline V gene encodes CDR1 SGHRS and CDR2 YFSETQ.

This clonotype came up a few times. This chain uses TRBV12-3 or TRBV12-4 with TRBJ1-4, with 7 positions matching TRBD1. V was pared by 3 bases and J by 8 bases, with 12 bases of the junction left unmatched. The CDR3 is made up of 16 amino acids. Written as DNA, the CDR3 is TGTGCCAGCAGTTTGGTTTATCGACAGGGCGGAGAAAAACTGTTTTTT. Amino acid sequence: CASSLVYRQGGEKLFF.

The CDR3 reads CASRSGIGNEKLFF. The DNA for the CDR3 is TGTGCCAGCAGGTCAGGGATTGGGAATGAAAAACTGTTTTTT. The chain uses TRBV7-2 and TRBJ1-4; tentatively, D is TRBD1 (5 bases). CDR3 length: 14 amino acids. Trimming took 6 bases from V and 5 from J, leaving 13 bases between them. CDR1 and CDR2 (germline): SGHTA, FQGNSA.

This clonotype has just a few counts. The CDR3 DNA reads TGTGCCAGCGTGACTGACACTCGAAACACCGGGGAGCTGTTTTTT. Translating it yields CASVTDTRNTGELFF. The chain combines TRBV12-3 or TRBV12-4 with TRBJ2-2, with D uncertain. V lost 8 bases and J 2 bases, leaving 15 bases between the germline ends. The CDR3 runs to 15 residues.